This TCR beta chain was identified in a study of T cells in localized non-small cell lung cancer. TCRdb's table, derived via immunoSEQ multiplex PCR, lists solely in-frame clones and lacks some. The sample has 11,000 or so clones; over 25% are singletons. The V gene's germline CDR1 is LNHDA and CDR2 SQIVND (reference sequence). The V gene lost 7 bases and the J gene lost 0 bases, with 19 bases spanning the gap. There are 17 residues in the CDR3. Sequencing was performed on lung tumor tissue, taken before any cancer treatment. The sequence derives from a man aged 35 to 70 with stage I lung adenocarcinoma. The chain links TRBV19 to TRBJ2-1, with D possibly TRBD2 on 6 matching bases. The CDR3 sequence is CASTTPALASSYNEQFF. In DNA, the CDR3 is TGTGCCAGTACCACCCCGGCCCTAGCGAGCTCCTACAATGAGCAGTTCTTC.